This TCR beta chain stems from a study of tumor-infiltrating lymphocytes in localized non-small cell lung cancer. Details on this clone: Its matching antigen is unknown.

Clones were read by immunoSEQ multiplex PCR, and TCRdb kept only the in-frame ones, dropping some. The table has 21,000 or so clones, approximately 80% seen once. Findings of the study overall: Available tissue quantity limited TCR sequencing to a patient subset.

Germline V CDR1 and CDR2: SGHTA, FQGNSA. With 5 bases removed from V and 3 bases from J, the gap between germline ends came to 8 bases. This CDR3 spans 13 amino acids. The receptor's source is a human donor with non-small cell lung cancer. Sequenced: lung tumor tissue. This sequence joins TRBV7-2 and TRBJ2-1; D is uncertain. CDR3 residues: CASSQDFYNEQFF. CDR3 coding DNA: TGTGCCAGCAGCCAAGATTTCTACAATGAGCAGTTCTTC.